The T cell receptor beta chain described here comes from a study of blood T cell repertoires in COVID-19. In the study overall: The United States, Italy and Spain supplied acute and convalescent COVID-19 samples. Sample material is recorded as cDNA or gDNA derived from T cells, B-cell-depleted T cells, or PBMCs.

Per the study methods: For nucleated cells, counts were estimated from reference gene primer amplification. The table came from immunoSEQ multiplex PCR; TCRdb's copy has only in-frame clones and leaves some out. The DNA was the basis for D and trimming; V, J and clone size are from that table. The sample lists around 180,000 clones, 82% occurring once. After removal of 3 bases from V and 5 bases from J, the junction contained 9 bases not matched to a gene. Germline assignment: CDR1 SEHNR and CDR2 FQNEAQ (reference sequence). The CDR3 has 17 amino acids. The TCR comes from a woman in her 30s with acute or convalescent COVID-19. The V gene is TRBV7-9, the J gene TRBJ1-4; TRBD1 matches 10 bases. Sequencing was performed on peripheral blood. The CDR3 loop reads CASSFGRQGARNEKLFF. The DNA of the CDR3 is TGTGCCAGCAGCTTCGGTAGACAGGGGGCGCGGAATGAAAAACTGTTTTTT.